The 22 T cell receptor beta chains below all came from one sample that was sequenced in a study of blood T cell repertoires in COVID-19. TCRdb's copy holds only in-frame clones and misses some; the assay was immunoSEQ multiplex PCR. The table records some 300,000 clones, about 90% of them present only once. The specimen was PBMCs or T cells enriched from blood (not recorded which). All receptors come from a woman aged 25-40 years who had recovered from COVID-19.

V usage is TRBV2 and J usage is TRBJ1-2; no clear D gene. The V gene's germline CDR1 is SNHLY and CDR2 FYNNEI. V lost 6 bases and J lost 8, with 7 bases in between. There are 10 residues in the CDR3. CDR3: CASSALGYTF. CDR3 sequence (DNA): TGTGCCAGCAGCGCGCTCGGCTACACCTTC.

This sequence joins TRBV7-9 and TRBJ2-2; the match to TRBD2 covers 7 bases. The length of the CDR3 is 12 residues. V shed 2 bases and J 14 bases; nucleotides not matched to a gene: 5. Germline V lookup: CDR1 SEHNR, CDR2 FQNEAQ (reference sequence). This chain's CDR3 is CASSLNAGALFF. The CDR3 region has the DNA TGTGCCAGCAGCTTAAATGCGGGAGCCCTGTTTTTT. The full variable domain, in which reference TRBV7-9 and TRBJ2-2 provide the parts outside the CDR3, is DTGVSQNPRHKITKRGQNVTFRCDPISEHNRLYWYRQTLGQGPEFLTYFQNEAQLEKSRLLSDRFSAERPKGSFSTLEIQRTEQGDSAMYLCASSLNAGALFFGEGSRLTVL.

The J gene is TRBJ2-3, the V gene TRBV7-8; 9 bases line up with TRBD2. With 3 bases clipped from V and 4 bases from J, the junction kept 8 bases outside the gene matches. The CDR3 spans 16 residues. Germline lookup yields CDR1 SGHVS and CDR2 FQNEAQ. CDR3 residues: CASSFSASGVPDTQYF. DNA for the CDR3: TGTGCCAGCAGCTTTTCCGCTAGCGGGGTACCAGATACGCAGTATTTT.

The chain links TRBV6-5 to TRBJ2-1; D might be TRBD2 (6 bases). V lost 6 bases, J lost 3 bases, and 15 bases lay in between. In germline, CDR1 is MNHEY, CDR2 SVGAGI. This CDR3 region has 15 residues. The CDR3 coding sequence is TGTGCCAGCAGCCCAATCGGGGGAAACTACAATGAGCAGTTCTTC. Translation: CASSPIGGNYNEQFF.

This clone was seen only once. V and J are TRBV5-1 and TRBJ2-5; no reliable D call. The CDR3 has 13 amino acids. The V and J ends lost 4 bases and 5 bases respectively, with 12 bases between them. The germline V gene has CDR1 SGHRS and CDR2 YFSETQ. The CDR3 spells CASSLKIGETQYF. Here the CDR3 DNA reads TGCGCCAGCAGCCTCAAGATCGGGGAGACCCAGTACTTC.

The rearrangement links TRBV19 to TRBJ2-2; TRBD2 matches 7 bases. The V gene's germline CDR1 is LNHDA and CDR2 SQIVND (reference sequence). This CDR3 has 16 amino acids. The J segment lost 3 bases and the V segment lost 1 base, leaving 5 bases of the junction unmatched. CDR3 region: CASSIVAGTDTGELFF. CDR3 nucleotides: TGTGCCAGTAGTATAGTAGCGGGCACGGACACCGGGGAGCTGTTTTTT. Looking up the rest from reference TRBV19 and TRBJ2-2 gives the full variable domain: DGGITQSPKYLFRKEGQNVTLSCEQNLNHDAMYWYRQDPGQGLRLIYYSQIVNDFQKGDIAEGYSVSREKKESFPLTVTSAQKNPTAFYLCASSIVAGTDTGELFFGEGSRLTVL.

The J gene is TRBJ1-5, the V gene TRBV28; D unclear. V was trimmed by 2 bases and J by 2 bases, leaving 4 bases between them. The CDR3 is 13 amino acids. CDR1 is MDHEN and CDR2 is SYDVKM in the germline V gene. CDR3 bases: TGTGCCAGCAGTTTACAGGGCAATCAGCCCCAGCATTTT. It translates to CASSLQGNQPQHF.

The chain is built from TRBV14 and TRBJ1-1, with D possibly being TRBD1 (5 bases). The germline V gene encodes CDR1 SGHDN and CDR2 FVKESK. The CDR3 length is 14 residues. The V and J ends lost 0 bases and 5 bases respectively, with 10 bases between them. The CDR3 protein is CASSQERKGTEAFF. The CDR3 DNA sequence: TGTGCCAGCAGCCAAGAAAGAAAGGGGACTGAAGCTTTCTTT. The whole variable domain, filled in from reference TRBV14 and TRBJ1-1, reads EAGVTQFPSHSVIEKGQTVTLRCDPISGHDNLYWYRRVMGKEIKFLLHFVKESKQDESGMPNNRFLAERTGGTYSTLKVQPAELEDSGVYFCASSQERKGTEAFFGQGTRLTVV.

This clone was detected once. This chain joins TRBV18 and TRBJ1-2; 8 bases fit TRBD1. The CDR3 has 16 residues. Germline loops: CDR1 KGHSH, CDR2 LQKENI. The V and J ends lost 3 bases and 6 bases, in that order; junction bases with no gene match: 12. The chain's CDR3 is CASSPDWETGEDGYTF. The DNA for the CDR3 is TGTGCCAGCTCACCGGATTGGGAGACAGGGGAAGATGGCTACACCTTC. Filled out from reference TRBV18 and TRBJ1-2, the complete variable domain reads NAGVMQNPRHLVRRRGQEARLRCSPMKGHSHVYWYRQLPEEGLKFMVYLQKENIIDESGMPKERFSAEFPKEGPSILRIQQVVRGDSAAYFCASSPDWETGEDGYTFGSGTRLTVV.

CDR3 coding DNA: TGTGCCAGCAGCACGGACACTTTTAGGACCCCAAACCCCACCATATATTTT. Residues: CASSTDTFRTPNPTIYF. This chain uses TRBV11-2 with TRBJ1-3; D is perhaps TRBD1 (5 bases). CDR1 is SGHAT, CDR2 FQNNGV, per germline. The CDR3 totals 17 residues. Trimming removed 5 bases at V and 9 bases at J, with 26 bases between.

The chain links TRBV7-9 to TRBJ2-1, with 12 bases matching TRBD2. Germline values: CDR1 SEHNR, CDR2 FQNEAQ (reference sequence). V lost 5 bases to trimming and J lost 6 bases; unmatched junction nucleotides: 17. CDR3 length equals 19 residues. The CDR3 DNA is TGTGCCAGCAGCCGACTATCTAGCGGGGGGGCCGCTGAAAGCAATGAGCAGTTCTTC. Its protein is CASSRLSSGGAAESNEQFF.

The CDR3 region has the DNA TGTGCCAGCAGCCAAGGGGGCCGGATTAATGAAAAACTGTTTTTT. Encoded protein: CASSQGGRINEKLFF. The chain employs TRBV3-1 (or the pseudogene TRBV3-2) and TRBJ1-4; D perhaps matches TRBD1 (5 bases). V lost 1 base and J lost 4, with 10 bases in between. This CDR3 spans 15 amino acids. The V gene's germline CDR1 is LGHDT and CDR2 YNNKEL (reference sequence).

This rearrangement joins TRBV6-5 to TRBJ1-1, with D perhaps matching TRBD1 (6 bases). From germline, CDR1 is MNHEY and CDR2 SVGAGI. The V and J ends lost 2 bases and 8 bases respectively, with 12 bases between them. The CDR3 totals 13 residues. The CDR3 here is CASSYAQGAEAFF. The CDR3 DNA follows: TGTGCCAGCAGTTACGCACAGGGTGCCGAAGCTTTCTTT.

The J gene is TRBJ1-1, the V gene TRBV18; 7 nucleotides agree with TRBD1. The CDR3 runs to 14 residues. J lost 5 bases, V lost 4 bases, and 7 bases had no gene match. Germline V gives CDR1 KGHSH, CDR2 LQKENI. The CDR3 DNA is TGTGCCAGCTCACAGCAACAGGGGCGGACTGAAGCTTTCTTT. Translation gives CASSQQQGRTEAFF.

This chain connects TRBV7-8 to TRBJ2-3; TRBD2 matches 8 bases. The germline V gene encodes CDR1 SGHVS and CDR2 FQNEAQ. V lost 1 base and J lost 6; bases outside the gene matches: 9. The CDR3 runs 16 residues. The CDR3 DNA reads TGTGCCAGCAGCTTAGTTATGGGACTAGGCGGGGATACGCAGTATTTT. Its protein is CASSLVMGLGGDTQYF.

The rearrangement joins TRBV28 to TRBJ2-6; D not resolved. CDR1 MDHEN and CDR2 SYDVKM come from the germline V gene. The CDR3 runs 14 residues. V lost 7 bases to trimming and J lost 0 bases, with 7 bases between them. CDR3 in amino acids: CASTLSSGANVLTF. The CDR3 DNA follows: TGTGCCAGCACCCTAAGCTCTGGGGCCAACGTCCTGACTTTC.

The J gene is TRBJ2-3, the V gene TRBV5-4; 12 positions match TRBD1. The CDR3 is 14 residues long. With 7 bases clipped from V and 9 bases from J, the junction kept 9 bases outside the gene matches. Germline V gene sequence: CDR1 SGHNT, CDR2 YYREEE (reference sequence). CDR3 sequence reads: CASGTGGYFETQYF. CDR3 sequence (DNA): TGTGCCAGCGGGACAGGGGGCTATTTCGAGACGCAGTATTTT.

V gene TRBV4-1 combines with J gene TRBJ1-3, with D unresolved. V was shortened by 0 bases and J by 2 bases, with 17 bases between the two germline ends. The CDR3 has 18 residues. Germline V gives CDR1 MGHRA, CDR2 YSYEKL. CDR3 sequence: CASSQDRPGWTTGNTIYF. In nucleotides, the CDR3 is TGCGCCAGCAGCCAAGACCGCCCGGGGTGGACTACTGGAAACACCATATATTTT.

The chain uses TRBV18 and TRBJ1-1, with D perhaps TRBD1 (6 bases). This CDR3 is 15 amino acids long. V lost 2 bases, J lost 1 base, and 11 bases lay in between. The germline gives CDR1 KGHSH, CDR2 LQKENI. CDR3 nucleotide sequence: TGTGCCAGCTCACCATTCCTACAGGGGAACACTGAAGCTTTCTTT. This codes for CASSPFLQGNTEAFF.

This sequence joins TRBV28 and TRBJ1-2; the match to TRBD1 covers 7 bases. Germline V gene sequence: CDR1 MDHEN, CDR2 SYDVKM. V dropped 5 bases and J dropped 5; count of bases not matched to a gene: 8. The CDR3 has 14 residues. The CDR3 DNA sequence: TGTGCCAGCAGTCCCACAGGGGTTTTATATGGCTACACCTTC. Protein product: CASSPTGVLYGYTF.

This chain uses TRBV24-1 with TRBJ2-3; D may be TRBD2 (5 bases). CDR3 size: 16 residues. Trimming cost V 4 bases and J 1 base, with 14 bases left between them. Per germline, CDR1 KGHDR and CDR2 SFDVKD. Written as DNA, the CDR3 is TGTGCCACCAGTGACCGGACTCTAGTAGGCACAGATACGCAGTATTTT. It specifies CATSDRTLVGTDTQYF.

V and J are TRBV10-1 and TRBJ2-3, with 7 bases identical to TRBD2. Germline lookup yields CDR1 WNHNN and CDR2 SYGVQD (reference sequence). The CDR3 runs to 15 residues. After removal of 1 base from V and 3 bases from J, the junction contained 4 bases not matched to a gene. CDR3 nucleotide sequence: TGCGCCAGCAGTGAGTTTGCGGGGGTTACAGATACGCAGTATTTT. This codes for CASSEFAGVTDTQYF.